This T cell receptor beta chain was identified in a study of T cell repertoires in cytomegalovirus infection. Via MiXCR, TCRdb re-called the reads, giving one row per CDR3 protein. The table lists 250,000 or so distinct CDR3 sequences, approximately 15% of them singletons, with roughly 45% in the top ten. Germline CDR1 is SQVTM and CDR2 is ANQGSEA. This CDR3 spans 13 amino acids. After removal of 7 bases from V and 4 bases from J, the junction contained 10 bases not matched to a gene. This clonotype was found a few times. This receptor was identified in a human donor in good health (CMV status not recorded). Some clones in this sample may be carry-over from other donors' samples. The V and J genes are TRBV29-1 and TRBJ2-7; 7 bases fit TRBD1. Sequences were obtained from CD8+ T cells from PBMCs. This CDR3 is CSAKTGPRYEQYF. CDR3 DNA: TGCAGCGCAAAGACAGGGCCCCGATACGAGCAGTACTTC.